These 22 T cell receptor beta chains originate from one sample sequenced in a study of blood T cell repertoires in COVID-19. Data came from immunoSEQ multiplex PCR; TCRdb stores just in-frame clones and leaves some out. This sample has about 200,000 clones, with 78% found just once. Sample: peripheral blood. The receptors derive from a woman at least 80 years old with active or convalescent COVID-19.

The chain carries TRBV11-2 and TRBJ2-3, with D uncertain. Germline loops: CDR1 SGHAT, CDR2 FQNNGV. This CDR3 is 16 amino acids long. V shed 1 base and J shed 4 bases, with 15 bases lying between them. The CDR3 coding sequence is TGTGCCAGCAGCTTAGTCCGGAGAGGCGTCGCAGATACGCAGTATTTT. Amino acids: CASSLVRRGVADTQYF.

This chain joins TRBV28 and TRBJ1-5; D unresolved. Between the trimmed V and J ends, which lost 1 base and 1 base, there was a span of 11 bases. Germline CDR1 MDHEN, CDR2 SYDVKM. The CDR3 has 16 residues. The CDR3 DNA follows: TGTGCCAGCAGTTTATCTGGGGAGTGGAGCAATCAGCCCCAGCATTTT. The encoded protein is CASSLSGEWSNQPQHF.

Only a few counts were recorded for this clone. V and J are TRBV11-2 and TRBJ1-3; D gene uncertain. This CDR3 comprises 19 residues. The V gene's germline CDR1 is SGHAT and CDR2 FQNNGV. V gave up 1 base and J gave up 2 bases, with 21 bases separating them. CDR3 nucleotide sequence: TGTGCCAGCAGCTTAGGAAGCGGATTTGTGGGCTCAACTGGAAACACCATATATTTT. It is translated as CASSLGSGFVGSTGNTIYF.

In DNA form, the CDR3 reads TGTGCCAGCAGTCCCAGGGAGGCTCACGACCAGCATTTT. Protein: CASSPREAHDQHF. The rearrangement links TRBV28 to TRBJ1-5, with D possibly TRBD1 on 5 matching bases. Deletions cut 5 bases from V and 12 bases from J, with 17 bases between. The CDR3 runs to 13 residues. Germline CDR1 is MDHEN and CDR2 is SYDVKM.

The V call is TRBV28, the J call TRBJ1-5, with TRBD1 as a possible D gene (5 bases). This CDR3 spans 13 amino acids. From germline, CDR1 is MDHEN and CDR2 SYDVKM. V was clipped by 8 bases and J by 3 bases, with 11 bases between them. The CDR3 DNA follows: TGTGCCAGCCACGAAGGGGCCAATCAGCCCCAGCATTTT. The encoded protein is CASHEGANQPQHF.

This sequence joins TRBV6-5 and TRBJ2-2, with 7 bases that match TRBD1. The CDR3 runs 15 residues. CDR1 is MNHEY and CDR2 is SVGAGI in the germline V gene. Trimming took 5 bases from V and 4 from J; bases not matched to a gene: 7. The CDR3 region has the DNA TGTGCCAGCAGTACACAGGGGTATGGCACCGGGGAGCTGTTTTTT. This encodes CASSTQGYGTGELFF.

The chain recombines TRBV19 with TRBJ1-3; 8 bases are shared with TRBD1. Germline lookup yields CDR1 LNHDA and CDR2 SQIVND (reference sequence). J lost 0 bases, V lost 6 bases, and 4 bases had no gene match. The CDR3 contains 15 residues. CDR3 amino acids: CASRRDRSSGNTIYF. Here the CDR3 DNA reads TGTGCCAGTAGGCGGGACAGGAGCTCTGGAAACACCATATATTTT.

This chain links TRBV7-9 with TRBJ2-3; 9 nucleotides agree with TRBD1. Germline-derived CDR1 and CDR2 are SEHNR and FQNEAQ (reference sequence). V lost 4 bases and J lost 3; bases outside the gene matches: 5. There are 15 residues in the CDR3. DNA of the CDR3: TGTGCCAGCAGCTCAGGGACAGGGTTGACAGATACGCAGTATTTT. Encoded protein: CASSSGTGLTDTQYF.

This sequence joins TRBV25-1 and TRBJ1-2; 8 bases are shared with TRBD1. Germline lookup yields CDR1 MGHDK and CDR2 SYGVNS. V trimming: 1 base; J trimming: 6 bases; junction bases outside the gene matches: 7. This CDR3 comprises 15 residues. The CDR3 protein is CASSESRTGLDGYTF. CDR3 DNA sequence: TGTGCCAGCAGTGAATCCAGGACAGGGCTGGATGGCTACACCTTC.

This clone was counted many times. CDR3 bases: TGTGCCAGCAGCCCGTGGGGGGGCTATGGCTACACCTTC. Translation: CASSPWGGYGYTF. The chain uses TRBV9 and TRBJ1-2; a weak D match, TRBD1 (5 bases). CDR1 and CDR2 (germline): SGDLS, YYNGEE. CDR3 length: 13 residues. Trimming removed 4 bases at V and 4 bases at J, with 11 bases between.

V gene TRBV18 combines with J gene TRBJ2-1, with 7 bases fitting TRBD1. V lost 5 bases, J lost 10 bases, and 11 bases stayed unmatched. Germline CDR1 KGHSH, CDR2 LQKENI. This CDR3 region has 14 residues. CDR3 protein: CASSTRTGPGEQFF. The CDR3 region has the DNA TGTGCCAGCTCAACGAGGACAGGCCCGGGGGAGCAGTTCTTC. Combining the CDR3 with reference TRBV18 and TRBJ2-1 gives the whole variable domain NAGVMQNPRHLVRRRGQEARLRCSPMKGHSHVYWYRQLPEEGLKFMVYLQKENIIDESGMPKERFSAEFPKEGPSILRIQQVVRGDSAAYFCASSTRTGPGEQFFGPGTRLTVL.

The genes are TRBV9 and TRBJ1-1, with D possibly TRBD1 on 6 matching bases. V was pared by 5 bases and J by 11 bases, with 16 bases between. This CDR3 contains 12 residues. Germline CDR1 SGDLS, CDR2 YYNGEE. For the CDR3, the DNA is TGTGCCAGCAGGGGGGCCCTATACCTCGCTTTCTTT. This gives the protein CASRGALYLAFF.

This clone was counted a few times. The chain uses TRBV4-1 and TRBJ2-1; 8 bases fit TRBD2. This CDR3 has 16 amino acids. V was pared by 0 bases and J by 4 bases, with 5 bases of the junction left unmatched. The V gene's germline CDR1 is MGHRA and CDR2 YSYEKL. This chain's CDR3 is CASSQDQTSAYNEQFF. The CDR3 DNA reads TGCGCCAGCAGCCAAGACCAGACTAGCGCTTACAATGAGCAGTTCTTC.

This clone appeared a single time. This chain links TRBV6-5 with TRBJ2-7, with unresolved D. Germline V gives CDR1 MNHEY, CDR2 SVGAGI. This CDR3 contains 14 residues. Trimming stripped 4 bases from V and 0 bases from J, with 10 bases between. CDR3 in amino acids: CASSFILNSYEQYF. In DNA, the CDR3 is TGTGCCAGCAGTTTTATCCTTAACTCCTACGAGCAGTACTTC.

The chain employs TRBV6-1 and TRBJ2-1, with 9 nucleotides matching TRBD2. CDR1 is MNHNS and CDR2 is SASEGT in the germline V gene. V gave up 1 base and J gave up 5 bases; unmatched junction bases: 9. CDR3 size: 17 residues. The DNA for the CDR3 is TGTGCCAGCAGTGAAGGGACTTGGCGGGGGGGTAACAATGAGCAGTTCTTC. This sequence encodes CASSEGTWRGGNNEQFF.

The chain joins TRBV6-2 or TRBV6-3 to TRBJ2-3; 8 positions match TRBD2. V lost 6 bases, J lost 0 bases, and 5 bases stayed unmatched. Germline V lookup: CDR1 MNHEY, CDR2 SVGEGT. This CDR3 is built from 15 residues. The CDR3 loop reads CASSPIAGSTDTQYF. DNA for the CDR3: TGTGCCAGCAGCCCTATAGCGGGGAGCACAGATACGCAGTATTTT.

This chain connects TRBV4-1 to TRBJ2-7, with a tentative D call TRBD2 (6 bases). The CDR3 runs 16 residues. Trimming removed 0 bases at V and 3 bases at J, with 15 bases between. CDR1 is MGHRA and CDR2 is YSYEKL in the germline V gene. The CDR3 is CASSQEPPGVGYEQYF. The CDR3, as DNA: TGCGCCAGCAGCCAAGAACCGCCGGGGGTCGGCTACGAGCAGTACTTC.

The chain joins TRBV28 to TRBJ1-5; D ambiguous. V was trimmed by 3 bases and J by 3 bases, leaving 15 bases between them. In germline, CDR1 is MDHEN, CDR2 SYDVKM. The CDR3 is 16 residues long. This chain's CDR3 is CASSLGWRVYNQPQHF. The CDR3 DNA follows: TGTGCCAGCAGTTTGGGTTGGAGGGTGTACAATCAGCCCCAGCATTTT.

V gene TRBV10-3 combines with J gene TRBJ2-7; 12 bases agree with TRBD1. This CDR3 contains 15 residues. The V and J ends lost 2 bases and 5 bases, in that order; junction bases with no gene match: 4. CDR1 and CDR2 from the germline V gene are ENHRY and SYGVKD. CDR3 nucleotides: TGTGCCATCAGTGAGACCGGGACAGGGGGCGACGAGCAGTACTTC. Translating gives CAISETGTGGDEQYF.

This clone was picked up one time. CDR3 DNA: TGTGCCAGCAGCTTGAGTGGCGGGGGGTCCTCCTACGAGCAGTACTTC. Translated: CASSLSGGGSSYEQYF. V and J are TRBV5-6 and TRBJ2-7; TRBD2 matches at 8 bases. The CDR3 is made up of 16 amino acids. The V gene end was trimmed by 1 base and the J gene end by 0 bases; junction bases not matched to a gene: 6. The germline V gene encodes CDR1 SGHDT and CDR2 YYEEEE.

This chain connects TRBV6-5 to TRBJ2-5; weak D call: TRBD1 (5 bases). With 11 bases removed from V and 6 bases from J, the gap between germline ends came to 10 bases. Germline V lookup: CDR1 MNHEY, CDR2 SVGAGI. This CDR3 is 10 amino acids long. The DNA of the CDR3 is TGTGCCGCCAGGGAAAAGACCCAGTACTTC. Translating gives CAAREKTQYF.

The gene calls are TRBV5-1 and TRBJ2-7, with D possibly TRBD1 on 5 matching bases. Between the trimmed V and J ends, which lost 7 bases and 4 bases, there was a span of 15 bases. Germline V lookup: CDR1 SGHRS, CDR2 YFSETQ. There are 13 residues in the CDR3. This chain's CDR3 is CASRPAGLYEQYF. CDR3 nucleotides: TGCGCCAGCCGACCGGCAGGGCTTTACGAGCAGTACTTC.